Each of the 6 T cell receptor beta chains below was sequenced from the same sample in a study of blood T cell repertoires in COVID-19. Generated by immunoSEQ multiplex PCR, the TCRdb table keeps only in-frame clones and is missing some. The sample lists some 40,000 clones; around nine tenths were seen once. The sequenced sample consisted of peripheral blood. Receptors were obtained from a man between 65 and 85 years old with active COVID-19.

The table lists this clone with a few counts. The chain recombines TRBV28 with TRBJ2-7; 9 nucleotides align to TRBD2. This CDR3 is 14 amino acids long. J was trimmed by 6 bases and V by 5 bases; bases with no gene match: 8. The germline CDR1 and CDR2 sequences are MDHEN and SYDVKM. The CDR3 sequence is CASSPLAGWGEQYF. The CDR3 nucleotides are TGTGCCAGCAGTCCCCTAGCGGGGTGGGGCGAGCAGTACTTC.

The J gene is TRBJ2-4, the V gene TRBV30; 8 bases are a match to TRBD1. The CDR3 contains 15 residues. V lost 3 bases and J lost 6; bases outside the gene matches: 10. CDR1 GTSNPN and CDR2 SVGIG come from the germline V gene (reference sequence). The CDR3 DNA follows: TGTGCCTGGAGCATGGGGTGGACAGGGAGAAACATTCAGTACTTC. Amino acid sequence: CAWSMGWTGRNIQYF.

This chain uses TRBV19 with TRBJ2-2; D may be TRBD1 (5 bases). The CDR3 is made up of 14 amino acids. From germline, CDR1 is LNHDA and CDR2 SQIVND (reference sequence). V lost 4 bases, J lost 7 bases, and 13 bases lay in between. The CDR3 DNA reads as TGTGCCAGTAGTAAGGGGCCTCCCGTCGGGGAGCTGTTTTTT. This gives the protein CASSKGPPVGELFF.

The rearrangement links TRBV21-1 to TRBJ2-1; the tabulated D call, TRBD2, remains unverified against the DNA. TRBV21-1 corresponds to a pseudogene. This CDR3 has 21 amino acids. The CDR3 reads CASSKGGTSGLSSVSYNEQFF. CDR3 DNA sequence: TGTGCCAGCAGCAAAGGGGGGACTAGCGGGTTATCATCCGTATCCTACAATGAGCAGTTCTTC.

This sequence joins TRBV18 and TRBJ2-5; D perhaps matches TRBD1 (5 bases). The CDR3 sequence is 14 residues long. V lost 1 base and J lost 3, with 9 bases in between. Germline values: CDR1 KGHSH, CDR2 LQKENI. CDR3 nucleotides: TGTGCCAGCTCACCACGCAGGGCTGAAGAGACCCAGTACTTC. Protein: CASSPRRAEETQYF.

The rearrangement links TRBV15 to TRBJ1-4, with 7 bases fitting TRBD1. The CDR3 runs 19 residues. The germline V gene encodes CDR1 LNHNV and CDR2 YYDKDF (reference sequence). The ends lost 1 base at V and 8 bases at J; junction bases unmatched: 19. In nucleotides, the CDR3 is TGTGCCACCAGCAGAGTTAGTACCCTCGTCAGGGGGTCATGGGAAAAACTGTTTTTT. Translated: CATSRVSTLVRGSWEKLFF.